The rows below give T cell receptor beta chains drawn from one sample of a study of T cell changes during pregnancy in multiple sclerosis. Clones were sequenced by immunoSEQ multiplex PCR, and TCRdb holds only the in-frame ones, with some missing. Of about 40,000 clones listed, roughly 91% are singletons. The input for sequencing was CD4+ T cells from peripheral blood mononuclear cells, taken in the third trimester of pregnancy. These receptors were collected from a female donor with multiple sclerosis, enrolled in a pregnancy study. The CDR3 runs from the conserved cysteine through the conserved F or W. D genes are given only for firm matches. Expanded clones get a size class; other rows say once, few or many, or leave the size out.

>TRBD1|.|TRBJ2-3|TRBV2
TGTGCCAGCAGTCTGACAGGGGGTTCAGATACGCAGTATTTT
CASSLTGGSDTQYF
>TRBD1|.|TRBJ1-6|TRBV6-6
TGTGCCAGCAGTAGGGACAGTAATTCACCCCTCCACTTT
CASSRDSNSPLHF
>TRBD1|.|TRBJ2-2|TRBV5-1
TGCGCCAGCAAATGGTCAGGGGGCACCGGGGAGCTGTTTTTT
CASKWSGGTGELFF
>TRBD2|.|TRBJ2-1|TRBV29-1
TGCAGCGTGGGAGGGATGCGATACAATGAGCAGTTCTTC
CSVGGMRYNEQFF
>.|.|TRBJ1-5|TRBV27
TGTGCCAGCAGGGTGGCAGGGGGCAATCAGCCCCAGCATTTT
CASRVAGGNQPQHF
>.|.|TRBJ2-7|TRBV7-8
TGTGCCAGCAGCCCTGTCCTCGCGCGACTAGCCTACGAGCAGTACTTC
CASSPVLARLAYEQYF
>.|.|TRBJ1-3|TRBV30
TGTGCTGCAATCAGGGGCCCAGCTGGAACTGGAAACACCATATATTTT
CAAIRGPAGTGNTIYF
>TRBD1|.|TRBJ2-7|TRBV5-5
TGTGCCAGCAGCTTGGACAGGGGGCTCGAGCAGTACTTC
CASSLDRGLEQYF
>.|.|TRBJ2-1|TRBV5-1
TGCGCCAGCAGCGAGGAAACGCCGCCATACAATGAGCAGTTCTTC
CASSEETPPYNEQFF
>TRBD1|once|TRBJ1-3|TRBV7-8
TGTGCCAGCAGCCCCAAAACAGGGGCCTCTGGAAACACCATATATTTT
CASSPKTGASGNTIYF
>TRBD1|once|TRBJ1-1|TRBV28
TGTGCCAGCAGCTCAGGGGGGTTGAACACTGAAGCTTTCTTT
CASSSGGLNTEAFF
>.|.|TRBJ1-5|TRBV7-8
TGTGCCAGCAGCCCCGACGGGGATAGCAATCAGCCCCAGCATTTT
CASSPDGDSNQPQHF
>TRBD2|.|TRBJ2-5|TRBV6-1
TGTGCCAGCAGTCCGACTAGCGGGGGGCAAGAGACCCAGTACTTC
CASSPTSGGQETQYF
>.|.|TRBJ2-3|TRBV14
TGTGCCAGCAGCCAAGGTCCGGGGACAGATACGCAGTATTTT
CASSQGPGTDTQYF
>.|.|TRBJ1-5|TRBV4-1
TGCGCCAGCAGCCAGGATTTCGACAGGACGGCTTACCCCCAGCATTTT
CASSQDFDRTAYPQHF
>.|.|TRBJ1-5|TRBV7-8
TGTGCCAGCAGCCGGGACCGGGGGGAGCCCCAGCATTTT
CASSRDRGEPQHF
>TRBD1|.|TRBJ2-7|TRBV2
TGTGCCAGCAGGCCTGCTCTTCGGGACAGACACTACGAGCAGTACTTC
CASRPALRDRHYEQYF
>TRBD2|.|TRBJ2-1|TRBV27
TGTGCCAGCAGGATTAGCGGGATCAGCTCCTACAATGAGCAGTTCTTC
CASRISGISSYNEQFF
>TRBD2|once|TRBJ2-2|TRBV12-5
TGTGCTAGTGGTACCAAAGGGACTAGCGGGGGAACCGGGGAGCTGTTTTTT
CASGTKGTSGGTGELFF
>.|.|TRBJ2-4|TRBV5-5
TGTGCCAGCAGCCCGACGCGGGGTCGGGCCAAAAACATTCAGTACTTC
CASSPTRGRAKNIQYF
>.|.|TRBJ2-2|TRBV5-1
TGCGCCAGCAGCCTTAGGAACACCGGGGAGCTGTTTTTT
CASSLRNTGELFF
>.|once|TRBJ2-7|TRBV6-4
TGTGCCTGGCCCCAGGCCCCCTACGAGCAGTACTTC
CAWPQAPYEQYF
>TRBD1|.|TRBJ1-5|TRBV12-5
TGTGCTAGTGGTTTGGTAGACAGGGGGCTTGACAATCAGCCCCAGCATTTT
CASGLVDRGLDNQPQHF
>.|.|TRBJ1-3|TRBV7-6
TGTGCCAGCAGCTTAGGGGGAGATGGGCCCGGGAATTTT
CASSLGGDGPGNF
>.|.|TRBJ1-5|TRBV7-2
TGTGCCAGCAGCTTAATGGCCAATCAGCCCCAGCATTTT
CASSLMANQPQHF
>.|.|TRBJ2-2|TRBV5-1
TGCGCCAGCAGCTTGGTACCAACAACCGGGGAGCTGTTTTTT
CASSLVPTTGELFF
>TRBD1|.|TRBJ1-3|TRBV10-3
TGTGCCATCAAACAGGGGCCAGGAAACACCATATATTTT
CAIKQGPGNTIYF
>.|.|TRBJ2-1|TRBV20-1
TGCAGTGCTATTGACAAGGTGGAGCAGTTCTTC
CSAIDKVEQFF
>.|.|TRBJ1-3|TRBV30
TGTGCCTGGAAGGGAGGTCGAAACACCATATATTTT
CAWKGGRNTIYF
>TRBD1|.|TRBJ2-5|TRBV19
TGTGCCAGTTCTCAGGACAGGGGGAAAGAGACCCAGTACTTC
CASSQDRGKETQYF
>TRBD1|.|TRBJ1-2|TRBV5-1
TGCGCCAGCAGCTTGGGATCACAGGGGACCTATGGCTACACCTTC
CASSLGSQGTYGYTF
>TRBD1|.|TRBJ1-2|TRBV13
TGTGCCAGCAGCTCCACCGGACAGGGATGGAGTGGCTACACCTTC
CASSSTGQGWSGYTF
>TRBD2|.|TRBJ2-3|TRBV5-4
TGTGCCAGCAGCTTGGGGACTAGCGGGAGCACAGATACGCAGTATTTT
CASSLGTSGSTDTQYF
>.|.|TRBJ2-2|TRBV10-2
TGCGCCAGCATTGGGGCGTGGGCCGGGGAGCTGTTTTTT
CASIGAWAGELFF
>.|.|TRBJ2-5|TRBV7-8
TGTGCCAGCAGCTTGGGCAGGCCCCCAGAGACCCAGTACTTC
CASSLGRPPETQYF
>TRBD1|.|TRBJ2-7|TRBV29-1
TGCAGCGTTAGACAGGGTAGCTACGAGCAGTACTTC
CSVRQGSYEQYF
>TRBD1|.|TRBJ2-7|TRBV7-9
TGTGCCAGCAGCTTACGCCCCGGGACAGGGGACTCCTACGAGCAGTACTTC
CASSLRPGTGDSYEQYF
>TRBD1|.|TRBJ1-2|TRBV5-4
TGTGCCAGCAGTCGGGACAGGGTTGGAGGCTACACCTTC
CASSRDRVGGYTF
>.|once|TRBJ2-1|TRBV7-7
TGTGCCAGCAGCCAGATAGGAGGAAAAGCCCATGAGCAGTTCTTC
CASSQIGGKAHEQFF
>TRBD2|.|TRBJ2-5|TRBV7-2
TGTGCCAGCAGGGATGGACTAGCGGGGGGGGAGACCCAGTACTTC
CASRDGLAGGETQYF
>TRBD2|.|TRBJ2-3|TRBV7-3
TGTGCCAGCAGCCAGGGACTAGCGGGATGGACAGATACGCAGTATTTT
CASSQGLAGWTDTQYF
>.|.|TRBJ1-2|TRBV7-3
TGTGCCAGCAGCCCCAGCAGCGGGGCGAACTATGGCTACACCTTC
CASSPSSGANYGYTF
>TRBD2|.|TRBJ2-1|TRBV27
TGTGCCAGCAGGCGAAGGGTACTAGCGGGAGGAAGAAGAATCTTCGATGGTGAGCAGTTCTTC
CASRRRVLAGGRRIFDGEQFF
>.|.|TRBJ2-2|TRBV29-1
TGCAGCGTTGCTAGTCAGTTTAACACCGGGGAGCTGTTTTTT
CSVASQFNTGELFF
>TRBD1|.|TRBJ2-6|TRBV19
TGTGCCAGTAGTCCACGGGACAGGGGGGCCGGGGCCAACGTCCTGACTTTC
CASSPRDRGAGANVLTF
>TRBD1|.|TRBJ2-3|TRBV4-2
TGTGCCAGCAGCCAAGATCGCCTGGACAGGGCTTGGACAGATACGCAGTATTTT
CASSQDRLDRAWTDTQYF
>.|medium-sized|TRBJ1-2|TRBV11-1
TGTGCCAGCAGCTCCCAGCAGGGATCTAACTATGGCTACACCTTC
CASSSQQGSNYGYTF
>TRBD2|once|TRBJ2-3|TRBV5-4
TGTGCCAGCAGCCGAACTAGCGGGAGACCAGATACGCAGTATTTT
CASSRTSGRPDTQYF
>.|.|TRBJ2-5|TRBV20-1
TGCAGTGCTGTCCAGTTGGAGACCCAGTACTTC
CSAVQLETQYF
>TRBD1|.|TRBJ2-5|TRBV5-1
TGCGCCAGCAGCCCGGGACAGGGGTACCAAGAGACCCAGTACTTC
CASSPGQGYQETQYF
>.|.|TRBJ2-3|TRBV14
TGTGCCAGCAGCCAAGATGGGGGGGCCAGCACAGATACGCAGTATTTT
CASSQDGGASTDTQYF
>.|.|TRBJ2-7|TRBV29-1
TGCAGCGTTTCGGGAGCCGGCGAGCAGTACTTC
CSVSGAGEQYF
>.|.|TRBJ2-5|TRBV27
TGTGCCAGCAGTTTTGGGGGCTCTTTTCCGGAGACCCAGTACTTC
CASSFGGSFPETQYF
>TRBD1|.|TRBJ1-3|TRBV28
TGTGCCAGCAGTTCCAGACAGGGGGCGACTGGAAACACCATATATTTT
CASSSRQGATGNTIYF